This T cell receptor beta chain emerged from a study of shared clonotypes between healthy human individuals (dated by TCRdb to about 2020). About the study as a whole: A few men and a couple of women, aged 18 to 49 years, made up the cohort. For each donor, CD4 naive and CD4 memory were each run on three plates, CD8 naive on two plates, and CD8 memory on one plate. To estimate repertoire size and how much clonotype sharing occurs between individuals, the study deeply sequenced the blood TCR repertoires of several healthy adults. To increase sequencing depth and limit assay-specific biases, TCR repertoire library preparation and sequencing were carried out by different laboratories using diverse techniques. Between about 0.94 and 10 billion PBMCs per donor were obtained by leukapheresis.

Using the deep immunoSEQ assay, multiplex PCR amplified TCR CDR3 regions from genomic DNA. Extracted genomic DNA from each cell subset was distributed evenly across all wells of several immunoSEQ 96-well plates, and each plate was treated as a replicate. For sorted subsets, 200 to 250 ng of genomic DNA, equivalent to roughly 30,000 T cell genomes, went into each replicate PCR. Purified libraries were measured with a Qubit 3.0 fluorometer, size-checked on a Bioanalyzer 2100, and measured again with the KAPA Library Quantification kit. Every immunoSEQ 96-well plate was sequenced on a separate single-read 150-cycle Illumina NextSeq 550 flow cell. The paper's processing steps were these. The immunoSEQ output contained only junctional sequences without quality scores, so filtering could not match that applied to full-length reads. Sequences were annotated with PyIR, a Python wrapper for IgBLAST v1.9, using IMGT germline references to assign V/J genes and CDR3. Reads were removed for weak V/J assignments (E-value above 1e-6), missing CDR3, stop codons, out-of-frame junctions, or ambiguous translated residues. V3J clonotypes were defined as sequences sharing an identical inferred V gene, J gene, and CDR3 amino acid sequence. Percentage overlap between repertoires was computed as shared unique clonotypes divided by the size of the smaller repertoire. Repertoire richness was assessed with RTK rarefaction, the Chao1 estimator, and Recon v2.1 estimates of unobserved clonotypes. For all TCRbeta clonotypes obtained by the gDNA method from a few donors, generation probabilities were computed with OLGA. Imported from immuneACCESS, the table was reduced by TCRdb to in-frame sequences with V and J called. These copies leave out some clones; in studies compared against another copy, an unresolved V gene accounts for under half, and the cause of the remainder is not known. V and J calls and clone size follow that table, whereas D and trimming were derived from the DNA. Within this sample are 2 million to 2.5 million clones, with around 95% of them counted one time only. In total, the top ten clones hold approximately 0.13% of the sample.

Concerning this clone: The antigen it recognizes is unknown. Per-nucleotide qualities are absent, and no much larger clonotype sits a single base away.

General findings and caveats noted by the study authors: Higher generation probabilities were observed for clonotypes shared by all four sorted-subset donors than for non-shared clonotypes. Naive subsets generally had larger estimated clonotype richness than memory subsets. Pairwise subsampling led to the expectation that sequencing depth would affect the degree of clonotype sharing among donors. Even with the large sequencing depth, rarefaction of the sorted-subset datasets indicated that sequencing was incomplete. The small number of donors limited the genetic and exposure-history diversity represented. Only blood was sampled, and tissue TCR repertoires likely differ from those in blood. Sharing across a few donors was observed for roughly 5.4% of naive CD4, about 3.2% of naive CD8, 2.3% of memory CD4, and around 0.4% of memory CD8 clonotypes.

Donors were healthy HIV-negative adults with no recently reported acute infections or vaccinations. Every donor was a Caucasian adult residing in Nashville, Tennessee, USA. Magnetic negative selection was used to enrich CD4+ T cells, after which naive cells were positively selected on CD45RA and the negative fraction became the memory subset. After blood collection by leukapheresis, PBMCs were isolated using Ficoll-Histopaque density gradient centrifugation and then cryopreserved in the vapor phase of liquid nitrogen. Analytical flow cytometry was used to check the purity and quantity of every magnetically sorted T cell population. Genomic DNA was isolated from every sorted fraction and measured by UV absorbance on a Nanodrop 2000c. Relative to germline, V is missing 2 bases and J is missing 7 bases, with 5 bases of the junction outside any gene match. The CDR3 numbers 15 residues from cysteine through phenylalanine. Left in the record is the CDR3 DNA by itself, 45 bases read in frame from the first base. According to the germline V gene, CDR1 reads MNHNS and CDR2 reads SASEGT.

Sequences were obtained from naive CD4+ T cells sorted from blood. The sample's cell subset or site, from its label and the paper: CD45RA+ positively selected. This chain joins TRBV6-1 to TRBJ2-1; TRBD2 matches 10 bases in the middle. The TCR originated in a man aged 18 to 30 in good health. The nucleotide sequence is TGTGCCAGCAGTGAACTAGCGGGAGAGGGGAATGAGCAGTTCTTC. This sequence encodes CASSELAGEGNEQFF.